This TCR beta chain appears in the sequencing data of a study of blood T cell repertoires in COVID-19. Study context: T cells, B-cell-depleted T cells, or PBMCs provided the cDNA or gDNA that served as material.

As handled by the study authors: The authors estimated nucleated cell counts from reference gene primer amplification. Generated by immunoSEQ multiplex PCR, the TCRdb table keeps only in-frame clones and is missing some. From that table come the V and J calls and clone size; the DNA was used to work out D and trimming. The sample holds more than 200,000 clones; roughly 87% are singletons and the top ten take over 6%. The source of this sequence is a woman in her twenties or thirties with acute COVID-19. The sequencing input was PBMCs or T cells enriched from blood (not recorded which).

CDR3 coding DNA: TGTGCCAGCAGCCCCCTTTATGGACAGCCCCAAGAGACCCAGTACTTC. Translated, it gives CASSPLYGQPQETQYF. The V and J genes are TRBV11-2 and TRBJ2-5; D might be TRBD1 (6 bases). Germline CDR1 is SGHAT and CDR2 is FQNNGV. The CDR3 length is 16 residues. The ends were cut back, 5 bases at V and 1 base at J, with 17 bases in the middle.